The 16 T cell receptor beta chains presented below share a single source sample, sequenced in a study of relationships among human T cell subsets. Anti-CD45RO beads selected memory T cells out of the CD45RA-negative fraction. TCR alpha and beta CDR3s were amplified from mRNA by semiquantitative ARM-PCR. ARM-PCR used tagged nested gene-specific primers, then communal superprimers for exponential amplification. TCRdb re-called the multiplex PCR reads through MiXCR, storing one row per CDR3 protein. The table includes some 10,000 distinct CDR3 sequences, around 49% detected once. Sequenced material: memory T cells sorted from blood. The source of these receptors is a man in his forties or fifties in good health.

The chain carries TRBV20-1 and TRBJ1-2, with D perhaps matching TRBD1 (5 bases). In germline, CDR1 is DFQATT, CDR2 SNEGSKA (reference sequence). Trimming left V 3 bases short and J 5 bases short, with 16 bases between. The CDR3 spans 14 residues. The CDR3 loop reads CSARAPGTLYGYTF. CDR3 DNA: TGCAGTGCTAGGGCCCCCGGGACCTTGTATGGCTACACCTTC.

This clonotype was recorded a few times. The V and J genes are TRBV11-2 and TRBJ2-7; 8 nucleotides align to TRBD2. Germline trimming cut 3 bases from V and 6 bases from J; bases unmatched to any gene: 7. The CDR3 spans 14 residues. CDR1 is SGHAT and CDR2 is FQNNGV in the germline V gene. CDR3 amino acids: CASSFILAAGEQYF. DNA of the CDR3: TGTGCCAGCAGCTTCATACTAGCGGCCGGCGAGCAGTACTTC.

A remark on this clonotype: Its ends do not fully match the called genes, so a read error is possible. This chain connects TRBV5-4 to TRBJ2-3; 8 nucleotides match TRBD1. The CDR3 length is 15 residues. Germline V gene lookup returns CDR1 SGHNT and CDR2 YYREEE (reference sequence). CDR3 bases: TGCGCCAGCAGCTCCTCCGGACAGGGCCCAGATACGCAGTATTTT. Encoded protein: CASSSSGQGPDTQYF.

The genes are TRBV12-3 or TRBV12-4 and TRBJ1-2, with D tentatively TRBD1 (6 bases). The CDR3 is made up of 12 amino acids. Trimming left V 4 bases short and J 8 bases short, with 11 bases between. CDR3 sequence: CASSSQGRGYTF. DNA for the CDR3: TGTGCCAGCAGTTCTCAGGGGCGAGGCTACACCTTC.

CDR3 sequence: CASSLWGKKYF. In nucleotides, the CDR3 is TGTGCCAGCAGTTTATGGGGGAAGAAGTACTTC. The chain has TRBV28 and TRBJ2-7, with unresolved D. Germline V gives CDR1 MDHEN, CDR2 SYDVKM. This CDR3 is built from 11 residues. Trimming stripped 0 bases from V and 11 bases from J, with 8 bases between.

Of note for this clonotype: An end of the junction does not agree with germline; a read error may underlie this. The chain is built from TRBV12-3 or TRBV12-4 and TRBJ2-1; D is ambiguous. CDR3 length: 13 residues. The CDR3 bases are TGTGCCAGCAGTGGTGGGGAAGTAGCCTTGCTCAGCTTC. Translating gives CASSGGEVALLSF.

This chain links TRBV20-1 with TRBJ2-7; 7 bases match TRBD2. V dropped 5 bases and J dropped 3; count of bases not matched to a gene: 7. CDR3 length equals 13 residues. In germline, CDR1 is DFQATT, CDR2 SNEGSKA (reference sequence). The CDR3 bases are TGCAGTGCTGAGCGGGGAGCCCACTACGAGCAGTACTTC. Encoded protein: CSAERGAHYEQYF.

V usage is TRBV28 and J usage is TRBJ1-2; 9 bases align to TRBD1. The germline V gene encodes CDR1 MDHEN and CDR2 SYDVKM. J lost 7 bases, V lost 3 bases, and 3 bases had no gene match. This CDR3 comprises 13 residues. CDR3 region: CASSLGQGGGYTF. The CDR3 nucleotides read TGTGCCAGCAGTTTGGGACAGGGCGGTGGCTACACCTTC.

This clonotype was found once. The genes are TRBV20-1 and TRBJ2-7; D unclear. CDR1 DFQATT and CDR2 SNEGSKA come from the germline V gene (reference sequence). The CDR3 contains 10 residues. V was trimmed by 3 bases and J by 9 bases, leaving 9 bases between them. For the CDR3, the DNA is TGCAGTGCTAGGAAAGGTTTGCAGTACTTC. Amino acid sequence: CSARKGLQYF.

The chain combines TRBV30 with TRBJ1-2, with 7 nucleotides matching TRBD1. The CDR3 has 14 amino acids. The ends lost 5 bases at V and 2 bases at J; junction bases unmatched: 8. From germline, CDR1 is GTSNPN and CDR2 SVGIG (reference sequence). CDR3 bases: TGTGCCTGGGGGGATTGGGGACAGAACTATGGCTACACCTTC. It is translated as CAWGDWGQNYGYTF.

V gene TRBV5-1 combines with J gene TRBJ2-7, with D perhaps matching TRBD2 (6 bases). Germline values: CDR1 SGHRS, CDR2 YFSETQ. Trimming took 3 bases from V and 3 from J, leaving 16 bases between them. The CDR3 is 15 amino acids. CDR3 nucleotide sequence: TGCGCCAGCAGCTACGGAGGGAGGATGGGCTACGAGCAGTACTTC. Its protein is CASSYGGRMGYEQYF.

J is TRBJ2-6 and V is TRBV7-9, with a possible D match to TRBD1 (5 bases). The germline gives CDR1 SEHNR, CDR2 FQNEAQ (reference sequence). This CDR3 is 18 amino acids long. V was shortened by 4 bases and J by 0 bases, with 16 bases between the two germline ends. The CDR3 DNA sequence: TGTGCCAGCAGCTCCGGACCAGGGTCAAGCTCTGGGGCCAACGTCCTGACTTTC. Amino acids: CASSSGPGSSSGANVLTF. Full variable domain (rest looked up from reference TRBV7-9 and TRBJ2-6): DTGVSQNPRHKITKRGQNVTFRCDPISEHNRLYWYRQTLGQGPEFLTYFQNEAQLEKSRLLSDRFSAERPKGSFSTLEIQRTEQGDSAMYLCASSSGPGSSSGANVLTFGAGSRLTVL.

The chain couples TRBV27 to TRBJ1-2, with D unclear. Germline V CDR1 and CDR2: MNHEY, SMNVEV (reference sequence). This CDR3 comprises 13 residues. Trimming stripped 2 bases from V and 3 bases from J, with 7 bases between. The DNA of the CDR3 is TGTGCCAGCAGTTTAAGGGAGGACTATGGCTACACCTTC. Its translation: CASSLREDYGYTF.

This clonotype was picked up a small number of times. The chain joins TRBV30 to TRBJ1-5; 7 nucleotides align to TRBD1. This CDR3 has 15 residues. The trim removed 0 bases at V and 6 bases at J, leaving 8 bases unmatched. CDR1 and CDR2 from the germline V gene are GTSNPN and SVGIG (reference sequence). This CDR3 is CAWSVGQGVGQPQHF. The CDR3, as DNA: TGTGCCTGGAGTGTAGGCCAGGGGGTAGGTCAGCCCCAGCATTTT.

This rearrangement joins TRBV18 to TRBJ2-3, with TRBD2 as a possible D gene (6 bases). The CDR3 runs to 13 residues. Trimming took 6 bases from V and 3 from J, leaving 10 bases between them. CDR1 KGHSH and CDR2 LQKENI come from the germline V gene. The CDR3 region has the DNA TGTGCCAGCTCCCGGGAGAGAACAGATACGCAGTATTTT. Its protein is CASSRERTDTQYF.

Points on this clonotype: The junction and the germline gene differ at one end; a read error may be behind it. The J gene is TRBJ1-1, the V gene TRBV4-1, with unresolved D. Looked up from germline, CDR1 is MGHRA and CDR2 is YSYEKL. This CDR3 spans 12 amino acids. The CDR3 region is CASSQETSEAFF. CDR3 nucleotide sequence: TGTGCCAGCAGCCAAGAAACATCTGAAGCTTTCTTT.